The text below deals with one TCR beta chain. Its specificity is not known. As defined, naive CD8 cells were CD45RO-negative and positively selected for CCR7, with terminally differentiated effector memory CD45RA+ cells excluded. TCRdb's table, derived via immunoSEQ multiplex PCR, lists solely in-frame clones and lacks some. The sample lists about 550,000 clones, nearly 97% occurring once. This CDR3 comprises 14 residues. Trimming took 6 bases from V and 7 from J, leaving 15 bases between them. Looked up from germline, CDR1 is MNHEY and CDR2 is SVGAGI. The sample is drawn from a study of shared clonotypes between healthy human individuals. Whole-study findings and limits: In a handful of donors, around 5% of naive CD4 clonotypes appeared in common.

The sample consisted of naive CD8+ T cells sorted from blood. The source is a woman aged 25 to 39 in good health. J is TRBJ2-2 and V is TRBV6-5; D tentatively fits TRBD1 or TRBD2 (5 bases each). CDR3 sequence reads: CASRPGTIFGELFF. CDR3 coding DNA: TGTGCCAGCAGACCCGGGACCATCTTCGGGGAGCTGTTTTTT.